The clone carrying this T cell receptor (beta chain) was seen ten or more times. From germline, CDR1 is DFQATT and CDR2 SNEGSKA (reference sequence). Trimming took 3 bases from V and 9 from J; bases not matched to a gene: 13. The length of the CDR3 is 15 residues. RNA transcripts gave rise to amplified TCR beta CDR3 regions. HTBI primers drove first-round RT-PCR of the TCR CDR3. TCRdb reprocessed the multiplex PCR reads with MiXCR, giving one entry per CDR3 protein. There are approximately 210,000 distinct CDR3 sequences in the sample; about 15% occur only once, and roughly 53% lies in the top ten. This sample stems from a study of T cells in Graves' hyperthyroidism and ophthalmopathy. It was uncontrolled infection, other autoimmune disease, pregnancy or lactation that excluded patients.

J is TRBJ2-1 and V is TRBV20-1; 8 nucleotides align to TRBD2. This TCR derives from a man aged 50 to 60 with Graves' hyperthyroidism. Sequencing was done on a sample of blood. The CDR3 DNA reads as TGCAGTGCTAGGGGAGGAGCGGGAGCCGGTAGTGAGCAGTTCTTC. It codes for CSARGGAGAGSEQFF.